Listed below are T cell receptor beta chains from one sample, sequenced in a study of blood T cell repertoires in COVID-19. The table came from immunoSEQ multiplex PCR; TCRdb's copy has only in-frame clones and leaves some out. The data contain under 130,000 clones, roughly nine tenths of them singletons. Sequenced: peripheral blood. The receptors shown here come from a woman older than 75 with acute or convalescent COVID-19. The CDR3 runs from the conserved cysteine through the conserved F or W. Clone size appears in some rows only: once, few, many, or a class for an expanded clone.

size	V	length	J	CDR3
.	TRBV7-8	14	TRBJ1-2	CASSLSTGAYGYTF
.	TRBV5-6	12	TRBJ1-1	CASSLVQGRAFF
.	TRBV5-1	14	TRBJ2-1	CASSSGWGPGEQFF
.	TRBV5-1	13	TRBJ1-2	CASSLDRNYGYTF
.	TRBV13	15	TRBJ2-6	CASSRRGFGANVLTF
.	TRBV2	11	TRBJ2-7	CASSETYEQYF
.	TRBV9	14	TRBJ2-5	CASSGGLAWETQYF
.	TRBV10-3	17	TRBJ1-4	CAISESGAGTANEKLFF
once	TRBV9	14	TRBJ2-7	CASGSGQGANEQYF
.	TRBV7-2	15	TRBJ1-3	CASSTGPSYGNTIYF
.	TRBV24-1	15	TRBJ2-2	CARSRGGSGTGELFF
.	TRBV9	14	TRBJ2-7	CASTLTSIPHEQYF
.	TRBV3-1/TRBV3-2	16	TRBJ2-3	CASSQEVSGVTDTQYF
.	TRBV10-3	13	TRBJ2-5	CAISDGPQETQYF
.	TRBV19	15	TRBJ2-1	CASRSGTSGYNEQFF
.	TRBV18	17	TRBJ1-1	CASSPLWASNHYTEAFF
.	TRBV11-3	15	TRBJ2-1	CASSVGDRGGHEQFF
.	TRBV19	14	TRBJ2-1	CASSIGTSPEEQFF
once	TRBV18	13	TRBJ1-2	CASSPNRDYGYTF
.	TRBV4-1	13	TRBJ1-2	CASSQGTVYGYTF
once	TRBV6-5	15	TRBJ1-1	CASSHRDRVYTEAFF
.	TRBV28	15	TRBJ1-2	CASSFGQGRNYGYTF
.	TRBV10-3	12	TRBJ1-2	CAISPGQYGYTF
once	TRBV10-1	14	TRBJ2-7	CASSESGLSREQYF
.	TRBV27	16	TRBJ2-5	CASSPRTSVVSGTQYF
.	TRBV7-9	13	TRBJ1-5	CASSFGGVQPQHF
.	TRBV7-7	15	TRBJ2-1	CASSLDAGRDNEQFF
.	TRBV10-3	13	TRBJ2-5	CAISGTGGETQYF
.	TRBV3-1/TRBV3-2	19	TRBJ2-5	CASSPENLMTSGGQETQYF
.	TRBV30	12	TRBJ1-1	CAWIPRTVEAFF
.	TRBV28	15	TRBJ1-2	CASSSTTQGAYGYTF
.	TRBV3-1/TRBV3-2	13	TRBJ1-2	CASSRQAYYGYTF
.	TRBV7-2	15	TRBJ2-7	CASSLAGGPSYEQYF
.	TRBV7-3	15	TRBJ2-2	CASSLGGPNTGELFF
.	TRBV2	13	TRBJ2-7	CASRDRASYEQYF
.	TRBV27	17	TRBJ2-3	CASSLGSSGGETDTQYF
.	TRBV18	15	TRBJ1-2	CASSPGEMMTYGYTF
once	TRBV6-6	12	TRBJ1-6	CASDRGASPLHF
.	TRBV6-5	15	TRBJ1-6	CASCQDSSYNSPLHF
.	TRBV27	14	TRBJ1-3	CASKLTPSGNTIYF
once	TRBV27	14	TRBJ2-7	CASSLVPGPYEQYF